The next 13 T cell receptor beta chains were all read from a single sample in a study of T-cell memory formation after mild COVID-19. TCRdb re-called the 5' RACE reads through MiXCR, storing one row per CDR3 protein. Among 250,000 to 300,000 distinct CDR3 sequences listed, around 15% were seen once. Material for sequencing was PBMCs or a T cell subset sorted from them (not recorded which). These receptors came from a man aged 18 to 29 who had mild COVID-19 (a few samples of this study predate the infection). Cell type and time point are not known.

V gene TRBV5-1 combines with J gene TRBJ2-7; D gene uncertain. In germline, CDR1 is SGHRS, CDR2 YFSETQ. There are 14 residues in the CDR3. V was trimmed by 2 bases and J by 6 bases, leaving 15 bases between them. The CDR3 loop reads CASSLAIEFVEQYF. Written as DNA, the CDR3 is TGCGCCAGCAGCTTAGCCATCGAGTTCGTCGAGCAGTACTTC.

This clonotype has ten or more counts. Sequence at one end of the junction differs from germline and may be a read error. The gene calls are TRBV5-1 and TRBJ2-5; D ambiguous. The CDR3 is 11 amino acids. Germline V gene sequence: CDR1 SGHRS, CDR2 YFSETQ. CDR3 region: CASSFEETQYF. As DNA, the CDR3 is TGTGCCAGCAGCTTCGAAGAGACCCAGTACTTC.

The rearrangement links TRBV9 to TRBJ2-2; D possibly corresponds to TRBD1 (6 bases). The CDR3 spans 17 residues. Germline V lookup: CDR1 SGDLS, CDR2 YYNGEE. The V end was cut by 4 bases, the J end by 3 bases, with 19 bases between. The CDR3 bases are TGTGCCAGCAGCTCTCCTCGAGGGGGTCGTCACACCGGGGAGCTGTTTTTT. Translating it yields CASSSPRGGRHTGELFF.

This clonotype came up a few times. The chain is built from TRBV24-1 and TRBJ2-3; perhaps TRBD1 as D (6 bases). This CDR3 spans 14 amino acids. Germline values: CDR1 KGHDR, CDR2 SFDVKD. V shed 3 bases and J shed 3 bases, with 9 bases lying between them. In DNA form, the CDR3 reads TGTGCCACCAGTGATCCGCAGGGGACAGATACGCAGTATTTT. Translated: CATSDPQGTDTQYF.

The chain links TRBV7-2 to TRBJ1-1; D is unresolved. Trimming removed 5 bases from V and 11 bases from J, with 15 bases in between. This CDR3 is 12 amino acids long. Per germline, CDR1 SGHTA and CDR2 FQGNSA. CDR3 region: CASSPSGLEAFF. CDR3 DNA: TGTGCCAGCAGCCCATCGGGTCTAGAGGCTTTCTTT. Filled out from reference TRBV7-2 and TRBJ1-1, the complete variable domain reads GAGVSQSPSNKVTEKGKDVELRCDPISGHTALYWYRQSLGQGLEFLIYFQGNSAPDKSGLPSDRFSAERTGGSVSTLTIQRTQQEDSAVYLCASSPSGLEAFFGQGTRLTVV.

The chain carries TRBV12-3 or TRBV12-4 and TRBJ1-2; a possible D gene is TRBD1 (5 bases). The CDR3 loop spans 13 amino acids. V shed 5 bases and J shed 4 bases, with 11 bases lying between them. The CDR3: CASSAGASYGYTF. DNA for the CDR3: TGTGCCAGCAGTGCCGGGGCTAGCTATGGCTACACCTTC.

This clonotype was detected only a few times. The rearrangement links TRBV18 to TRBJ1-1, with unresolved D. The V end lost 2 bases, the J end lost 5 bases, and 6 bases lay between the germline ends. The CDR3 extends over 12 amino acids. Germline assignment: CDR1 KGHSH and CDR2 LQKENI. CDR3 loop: CASSPMGTEAFF. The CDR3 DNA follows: TGTGCCAGCTCACCAATGGGAACTGAAGCTTTCTTT.

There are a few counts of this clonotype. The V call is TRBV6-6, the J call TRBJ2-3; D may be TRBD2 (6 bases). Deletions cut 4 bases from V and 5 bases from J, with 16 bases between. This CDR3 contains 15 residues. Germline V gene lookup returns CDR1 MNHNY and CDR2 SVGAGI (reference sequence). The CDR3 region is CASSSSGGVGDTQYF. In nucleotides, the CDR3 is TGTGCCAGCAGTTCGTCCGGCGGGGTGGGAGATACGCAGTATTTT.

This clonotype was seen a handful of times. The CDR3 loop is CASSEEGTGFGQYF. In DNA, the CDR3 is TGTGCCAGCAGTGAAGAGGGGACAGGGTTTGGGCAGTACTTC. V and J are TRBV2 and TRBJ2-7; 9 bases fit TRBD1. The CDR3 runs 14 residues. Germline CDR1 reads SNHLY; CDR2 reads FYNNEI. V lost 1 base and J lost 9; bases outside the gene matches: 7. Supplemented by reference TRBV2 and TRBJ2-7, the full variable domain reads EPEVTQTPSHQVTQMGQEVILRCVPISNHLYFYWYRQILGQKVEFLVSFYNNEISEKSEIFDDQFSVERPDGSNFTLKIRSTKLEDSAMYFCASSEEGTGFGQYFGPGTRLTVT.

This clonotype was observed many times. This chain's CDR3 is CASSSYTDTQYF. The CDR3 coding sequence is TGTGCCAGCAGCTCCTACACAGATACGCAGTATTTT. The chain recombines TRBV7-2 with TRBJ2-3; D is undetermined. CDR1 and CDR2 (germline): SGHTA, FQGNSA. The V end lost 4 bases, the J end lost 2 bases, and 4 bases lay between the germline ends. The CDR3 is made up of 12 amino acids.

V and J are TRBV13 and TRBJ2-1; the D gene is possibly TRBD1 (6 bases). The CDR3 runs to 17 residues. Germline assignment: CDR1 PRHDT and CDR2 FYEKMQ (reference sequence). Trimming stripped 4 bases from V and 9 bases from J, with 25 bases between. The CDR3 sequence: CASSSTGWASGDTEQFF. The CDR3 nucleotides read TGTGCCAGCAGCTCTACAGGGTGGGCGTCTGGGGACACTGAGCAGTTCTTC. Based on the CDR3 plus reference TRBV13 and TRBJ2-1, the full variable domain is AAGVIQSPRHLIKEKRETATLKCYPIPRHDTVYWYQQGPGQDPQFLISFYEKMQSDKGSIPDRFSAQQFSDYHSELNMSSLELGDSALYFCASSSTGWASGDTEQFFGPGTRLTVL.

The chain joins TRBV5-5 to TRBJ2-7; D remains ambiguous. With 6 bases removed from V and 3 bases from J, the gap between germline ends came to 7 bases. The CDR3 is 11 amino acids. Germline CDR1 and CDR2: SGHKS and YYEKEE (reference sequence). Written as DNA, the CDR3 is TGTGCCAGCACAAGACTCTACGAGCAGTACTTC. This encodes CASTRLYEQYF.

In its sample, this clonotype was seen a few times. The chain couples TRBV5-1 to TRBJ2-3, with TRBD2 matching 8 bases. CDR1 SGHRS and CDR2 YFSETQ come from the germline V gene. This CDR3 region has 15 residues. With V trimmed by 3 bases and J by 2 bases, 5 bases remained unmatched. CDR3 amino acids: CASSSSGQPTDTQYF. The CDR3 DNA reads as TGCGCCAGCAGCTCTAGCGGGCAACCCACAGATACGCAGTATTTT.